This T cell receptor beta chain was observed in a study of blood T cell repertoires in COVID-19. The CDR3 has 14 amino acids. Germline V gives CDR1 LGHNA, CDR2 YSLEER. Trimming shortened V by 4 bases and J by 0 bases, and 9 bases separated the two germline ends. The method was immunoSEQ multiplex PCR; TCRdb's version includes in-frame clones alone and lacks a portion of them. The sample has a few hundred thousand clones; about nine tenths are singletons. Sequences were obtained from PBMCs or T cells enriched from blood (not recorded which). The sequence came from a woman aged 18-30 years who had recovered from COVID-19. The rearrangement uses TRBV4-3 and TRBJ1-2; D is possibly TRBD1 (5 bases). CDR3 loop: CASSPLTANYGYTF. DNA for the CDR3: TGCGCCAGCAGCCCATTGACAGCTAACTATGGCTACACCTTC.